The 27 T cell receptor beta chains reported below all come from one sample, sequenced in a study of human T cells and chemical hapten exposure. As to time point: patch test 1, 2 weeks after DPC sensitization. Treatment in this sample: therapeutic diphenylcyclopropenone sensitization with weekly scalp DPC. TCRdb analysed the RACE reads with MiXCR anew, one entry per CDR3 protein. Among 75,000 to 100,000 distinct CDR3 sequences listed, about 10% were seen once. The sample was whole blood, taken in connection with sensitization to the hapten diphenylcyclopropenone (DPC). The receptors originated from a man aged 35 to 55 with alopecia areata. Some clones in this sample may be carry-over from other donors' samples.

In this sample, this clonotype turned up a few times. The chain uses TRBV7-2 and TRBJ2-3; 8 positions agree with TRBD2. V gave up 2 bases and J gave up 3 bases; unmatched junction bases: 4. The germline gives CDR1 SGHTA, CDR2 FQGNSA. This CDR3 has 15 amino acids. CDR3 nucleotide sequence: TGTGCCAGCAGCTTAAGCGGGAGCATTACAGATACGCAGTATTTT. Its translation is CASSLSGSITDTQYF.

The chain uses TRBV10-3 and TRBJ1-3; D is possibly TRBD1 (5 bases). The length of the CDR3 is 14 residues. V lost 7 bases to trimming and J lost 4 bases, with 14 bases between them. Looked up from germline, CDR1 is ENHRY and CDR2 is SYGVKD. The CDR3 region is CAITQGTDGNTIYF. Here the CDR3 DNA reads TGTGCCATCACTCAAGGGACGGACGGAAACACCATATATTTT.

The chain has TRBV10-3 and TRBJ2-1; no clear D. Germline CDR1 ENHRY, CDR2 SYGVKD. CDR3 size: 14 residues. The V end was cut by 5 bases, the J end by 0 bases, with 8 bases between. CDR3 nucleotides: TGTGCCATCAGTTTGGAGAGCTCCTACAATGAGCAGTTCTTC. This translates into CAISLESSYNEQFF.

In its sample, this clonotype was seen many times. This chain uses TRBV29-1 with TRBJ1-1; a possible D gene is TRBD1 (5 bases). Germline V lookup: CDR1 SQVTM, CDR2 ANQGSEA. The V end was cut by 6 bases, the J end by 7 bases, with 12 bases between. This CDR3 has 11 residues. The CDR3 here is CSVGYGGEAFF. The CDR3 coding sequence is TGCAGCGTCGGCTACGGGGGTGAAGCTTTCTTT. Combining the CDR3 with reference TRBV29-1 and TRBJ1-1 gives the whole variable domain SAVISQKPSRDICQRGTSLTIQCQVDSQVTMMFWYRQQPGQSLTLIATANQGSEATYESGFVIDKFPISRPNLTFSTLTVSNMSPEDSSIYLCSVGYGGEAFFGQGTRLTVV.

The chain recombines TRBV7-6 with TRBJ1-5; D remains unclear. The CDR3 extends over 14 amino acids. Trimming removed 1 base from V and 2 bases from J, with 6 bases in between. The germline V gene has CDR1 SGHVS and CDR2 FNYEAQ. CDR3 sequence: CASSLEMGNQPQHF. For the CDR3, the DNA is TGTGCCAGCAGCTTAGAGATGGGCAATCAGCCCCAGCATTTT.

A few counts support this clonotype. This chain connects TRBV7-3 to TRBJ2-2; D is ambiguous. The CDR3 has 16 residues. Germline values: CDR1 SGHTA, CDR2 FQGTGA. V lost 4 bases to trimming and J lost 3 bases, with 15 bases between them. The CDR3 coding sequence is TGTGCCAGCAGCTCCCATTCCGTAGGATACACCGGGGAGCTGTTTTTT. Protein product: CASSSHSVGYTGELFF.

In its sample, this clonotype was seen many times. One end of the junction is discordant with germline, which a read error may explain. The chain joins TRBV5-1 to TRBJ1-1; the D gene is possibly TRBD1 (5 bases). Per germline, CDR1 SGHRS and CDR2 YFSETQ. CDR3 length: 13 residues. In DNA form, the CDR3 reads TGCGCCAGCAGCTTCGATTCCGGGACGAATAGCGTATTC. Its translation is CASSFDSGTNSVF.

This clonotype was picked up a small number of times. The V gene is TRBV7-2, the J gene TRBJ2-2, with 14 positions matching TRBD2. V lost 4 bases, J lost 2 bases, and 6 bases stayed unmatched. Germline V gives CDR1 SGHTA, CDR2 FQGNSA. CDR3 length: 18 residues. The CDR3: CASSWRLAGGLNTGELFF. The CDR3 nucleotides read TGTGCCAGCAGCTGGAGACTAGCGGGAGGGCTAAACACCGGGGAGCTGTTTTTT.

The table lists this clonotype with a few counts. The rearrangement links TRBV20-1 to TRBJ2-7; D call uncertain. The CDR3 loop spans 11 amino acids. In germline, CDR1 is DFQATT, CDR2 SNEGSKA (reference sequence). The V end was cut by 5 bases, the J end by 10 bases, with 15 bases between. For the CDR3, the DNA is TGCAGTGCTCCGGTCCCGGACGGACAGTACTTC. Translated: CSAPVPDGQYF.

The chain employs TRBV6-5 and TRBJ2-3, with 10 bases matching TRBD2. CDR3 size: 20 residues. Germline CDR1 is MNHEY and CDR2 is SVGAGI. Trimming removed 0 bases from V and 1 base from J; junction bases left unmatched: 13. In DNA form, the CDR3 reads TGTGCCAGCAGTTACTCGAATTGGGAGTCCGGGACTAGCGGCACAGATACGCAGTATTTT. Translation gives CASSYSNWESGTSGTDTQYF.

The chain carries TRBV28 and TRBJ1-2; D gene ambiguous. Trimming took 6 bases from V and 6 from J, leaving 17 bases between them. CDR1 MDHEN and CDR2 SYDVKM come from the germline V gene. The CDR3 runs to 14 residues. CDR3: CASSRPAASNGYTF. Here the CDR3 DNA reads TGTGCCAGCAGCCGACCGGCGGCCAGCAATGGCTACACCTTC.

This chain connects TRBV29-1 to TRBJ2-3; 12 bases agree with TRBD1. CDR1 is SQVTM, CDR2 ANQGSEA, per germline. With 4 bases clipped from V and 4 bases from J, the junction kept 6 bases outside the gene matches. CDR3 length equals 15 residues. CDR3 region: CSVGGTGGRSDTQYF. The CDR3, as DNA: TGCAGCGTTGGTGGGACAGGGGGCAGGTCAGATACGCAGTATTTT.

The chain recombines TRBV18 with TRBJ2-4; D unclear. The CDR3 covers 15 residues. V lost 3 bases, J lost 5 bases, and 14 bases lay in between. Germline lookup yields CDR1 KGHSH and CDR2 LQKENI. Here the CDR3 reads CASSPKLWAQNIQYF. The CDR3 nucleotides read TGTGCCAGCTCACCGAAGCTTTGGGCCCAAAACATTCAGTACTTC.

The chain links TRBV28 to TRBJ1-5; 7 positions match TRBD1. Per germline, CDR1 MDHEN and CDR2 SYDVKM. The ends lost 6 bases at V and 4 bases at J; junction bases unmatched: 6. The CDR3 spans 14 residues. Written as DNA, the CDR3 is TGTGCCAGCAGGCGGACAGGAGATAATCAGCCCCAGCATTTT. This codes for CASRRTGDNQPQHF.

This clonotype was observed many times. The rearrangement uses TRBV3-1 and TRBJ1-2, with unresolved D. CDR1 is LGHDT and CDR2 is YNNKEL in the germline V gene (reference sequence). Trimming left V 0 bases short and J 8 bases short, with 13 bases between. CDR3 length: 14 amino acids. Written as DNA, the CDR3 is TGTGCCAGCAGCCAAGATTCAGGATTGGACGGCTACACCTTC. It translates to CASSQDSGLDGYTF.

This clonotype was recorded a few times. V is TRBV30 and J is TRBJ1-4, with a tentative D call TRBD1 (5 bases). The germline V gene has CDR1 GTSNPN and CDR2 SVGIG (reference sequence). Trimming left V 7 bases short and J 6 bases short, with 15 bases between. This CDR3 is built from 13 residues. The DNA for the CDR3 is TGTGCCTTACGCGCGGGGCAGGATGAAAAACTGTTTTTT. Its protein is CALRAGQDEKLFF. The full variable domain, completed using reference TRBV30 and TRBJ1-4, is SQTIHQWPATLVQPVGSPLSLECTVEGTSNPNLYWYRQAAGRGLQLLFYSVGIGQISSEVPQNLSASRPQDRQFILSSKKLLLSDSGFYLCALRAGQDEKLFFGSGTQLSVL.

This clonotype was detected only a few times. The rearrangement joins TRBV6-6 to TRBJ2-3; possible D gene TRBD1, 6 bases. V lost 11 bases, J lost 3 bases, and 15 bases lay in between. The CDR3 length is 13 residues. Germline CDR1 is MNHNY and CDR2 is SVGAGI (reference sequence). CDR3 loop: CAAEGRGTDTQYF. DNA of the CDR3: TGTGCCGCCGAGGGCAGGGGTACAGATACGCAGTATTTT.

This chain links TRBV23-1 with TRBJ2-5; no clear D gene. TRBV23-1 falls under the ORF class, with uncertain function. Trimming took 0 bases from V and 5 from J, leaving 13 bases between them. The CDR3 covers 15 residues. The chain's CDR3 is CASSQSNGPGETQYF. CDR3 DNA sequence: TGCGCCAGCAGTCAATCAAACGGCCCCGGGGAGACCCAGTACTTC.

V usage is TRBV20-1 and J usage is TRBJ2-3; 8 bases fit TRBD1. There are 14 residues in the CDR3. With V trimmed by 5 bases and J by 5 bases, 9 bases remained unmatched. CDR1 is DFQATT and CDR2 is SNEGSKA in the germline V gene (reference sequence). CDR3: CSAGTDREEDTQYF. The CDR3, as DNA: TGCAGTGCTGGAACGGACAGGGAAGAAGATACGCAGTATTTT.

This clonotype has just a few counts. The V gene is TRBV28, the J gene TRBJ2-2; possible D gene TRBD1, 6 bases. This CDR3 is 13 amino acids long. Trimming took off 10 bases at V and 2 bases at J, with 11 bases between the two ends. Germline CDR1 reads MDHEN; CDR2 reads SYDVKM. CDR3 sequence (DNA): TGTGCCATTTTGGACAGCAACACCGGGGAGCTGTTTTTT. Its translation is CAILDSNTGELFF.

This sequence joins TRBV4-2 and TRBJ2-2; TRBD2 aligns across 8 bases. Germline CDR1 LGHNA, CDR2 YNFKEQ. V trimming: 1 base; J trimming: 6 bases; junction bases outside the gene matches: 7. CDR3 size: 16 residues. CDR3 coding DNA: TGTGCCAGCAGCCAAGGAAGCGGGAGCGGATCCGGGGAGCTGTTTTTT. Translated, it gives CASSQGSGSGSGELFF.

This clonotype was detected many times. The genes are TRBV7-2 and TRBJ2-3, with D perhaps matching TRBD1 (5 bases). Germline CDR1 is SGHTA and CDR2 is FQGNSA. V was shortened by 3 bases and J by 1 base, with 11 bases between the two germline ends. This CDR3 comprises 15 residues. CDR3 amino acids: CASSLGRVGTDTQYF. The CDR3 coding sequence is TGTGCCAGCAGCTTGGGCAGGGTTGGCACAGATACGCAGTATTTT.

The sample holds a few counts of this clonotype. CDR3: CASSPGLAGVLTGELFF. CDR3 coding DNA: TGTGCCAGCAGCCCCGGACTAGCGGGAGTGTTGACCGGGGAGCTGTTTTTT. J is TRBJ2-2 and V is TRBV5-5, with TRBD2 matching 13 bases. Germline values: CDR1 SGHKS, CDR2 YYEKEE (reference sequence). The CDR3 is 17 amino acids. V lost 4 bases, J lost 5 bases, and 8 bases stayed unmatched.

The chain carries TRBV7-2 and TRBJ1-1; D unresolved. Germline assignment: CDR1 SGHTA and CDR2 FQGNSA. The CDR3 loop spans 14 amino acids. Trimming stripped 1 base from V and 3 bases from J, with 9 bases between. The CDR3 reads CASSLVGVDTEAFF. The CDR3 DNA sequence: TGTGCCAGCAGCTTAGTTGGGGTTGACACTGAAGCTTTCTTT.

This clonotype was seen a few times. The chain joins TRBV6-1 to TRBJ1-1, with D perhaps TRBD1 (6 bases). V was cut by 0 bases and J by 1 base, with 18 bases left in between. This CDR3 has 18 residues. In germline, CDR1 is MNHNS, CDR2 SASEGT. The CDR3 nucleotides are TGTGCCAGCAGTGAAGCGTTCCAGGGGATGGGGACGAACACTGAAGCTTTCTTT. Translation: CASSEAFQGMGTNTEAFF.

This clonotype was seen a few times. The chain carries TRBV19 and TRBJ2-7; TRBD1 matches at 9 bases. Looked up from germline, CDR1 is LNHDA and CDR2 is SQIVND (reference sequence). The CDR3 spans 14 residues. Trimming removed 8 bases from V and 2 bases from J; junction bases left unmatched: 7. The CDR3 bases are TGTGCCAGTTCGGCGCGGGACAGGGCCTACGAGCAGTACGTC. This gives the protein CASSARDRAYEQYV.

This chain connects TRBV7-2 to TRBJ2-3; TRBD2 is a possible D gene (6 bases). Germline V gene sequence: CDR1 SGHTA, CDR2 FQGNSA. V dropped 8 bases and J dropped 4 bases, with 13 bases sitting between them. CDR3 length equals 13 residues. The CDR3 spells CASRGGISDTQYF. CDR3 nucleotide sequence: TGTGCCAGCCGAGGAGGGATTTCAGATACGCAGTATTTT.